The source of this T cell receptor beta chain is a study of vaccination effects on CD4 cells after COVID-19. As for the study in general: A density of over 1.5 million PBMC per well was used; these cells were cultured with roughly 10 IU/ml IL-2 and about 9.5 ug/ml peptides. The study, taken as a whole, reports: Infection-derived and vaccine-derived clones contracted markedly late after vaccination.

Following culture for about ten days, CD4+ T cells were isolated. Participants each got two BNT162b2 or mRNA-1273 vaccine doses. Remarks on this clone: Its antigen is not identified.

Profiling relied on immunoSEQ multiplex PCR, and the TCRdb table lists in-frame clones only, not all of them. The data show some 60,000 clones, about 81% seen once. Sequencing used CD4+ T cells from PBMCs cultured without peptide, obtained after COVID-19 vaccination. This clonotype was sampled from a human donor who received a COVID-19 vaccine.

CDR3 nucleotides: TGTGCCAGCAGCTTAGACGTGAATAGGTATGGCTACACCTTC. It is translated as CASSLDVNRYGYTF. The rearrangement joins TRBV7-9 to TRBJ1-2; D gene uncertain. Trimming shortened V by 1 base and J by 5 bases, and 11 bases separated the two germline ends. CDR3 size: 14 residues. Germline V gene lookup returns CDR1 SEHNR and CDR2 FQNEAQ (reference sequence).